Shown below are 25 T cell receptor beta chains from a single sample sequenced in a study of Ad26.COV2.S vaccination and SARS-CoV-2 variants. Here immunoSEQ multiplex PCR was the method, and the copy in TCRdb shows in-frame clones only, minus some. The sample contains over 85,000 clones, about three quarters of which appear only once. Material: peripheral blood, obtained after recovery from COVID-19. Every receptor here comes from a human donor who had recovered from COVID-19.

The chain employs TRBV28 and TRBJ2-3; no reliable D call. The V gene lost 4 bases and the J gene lost 0 bases, with 8 bases spanning the gap. The germline gives CDR1 MDHEN, CDR2 SYDVKM. This CDR3 comprises 14 residues. The CDR3 DNA reads as TGTGCCAGCAGTTCCAAGACTAGCACAGATACGCAGTATTTT. Its protein is CASSSKTSTDTQYF.

The J gene is TRBJ2-1, the V gene TRBV19; D remains ambiguous. The V end lost 3 bases, the J end lost 2 bases, and 11 bases lay between the germline ends. CDR1 and CDR2 (germline): LNHDA, SQIVND (reference sequence). This CDR3 spans 15 amino acids. DNA of the CDR3: TGTGCCAGTAGTATTTCTAGTAGCACCTACAATGAGCAGTTCTTC. Translation gives CASSISSSTYNEQFF.

For this clone: A junction boundary mismatches the germline segment, possibly from a read error. This chain joins TRBV19 and TRBJ2-7; possible D gene TRBD1, 6 bases. This CDR3 is built from 13 residues. CDR1 and CDR2 (germline): LNHDA, SQIVND (reference sequence). CDR3 bases: TGTGCCAGTAGTATTGTTATACGGGACATACTCCGCTTC. Protein sequence: CASSIVIRDILRF.

The genes are TRBV9 and TRBJ2-7; TRBD2 matches 9 bases. V lost 3 bases and J lost 0; bases outside the gene matches: 10. CDR3 size: 17 residues. Germline V CDR1 and CDR2: SGDLS, YYNGEE. CDR3 nucleotide sequence: TGTGCCAGCAGCGGAGGGGGCCTAGCGGGGCTCTCCTACGAGCAGTACTTC. This codes for CASSGGGLAGLSYEQYF.

This clone was detected only once. The chain employs TRBV28 and TRBJ1-2, with 9 bases fitting TRBD1. The CDR3 is 15 amino acids. Trimming at V came to 6 bases and at J to 4 bases, leaving 9 bases not matched to a gene. Looked up from germline, CDR1 is MDHEN and CDR2 is SYDVKM. CDR3 amino acids: CASSPTGGAFYGYTF. The CDR3 coding sequence is TGTGCCAGCAGCCCAACAGGGGGCGCATTCTATGGCTACACCTTC.

The chain joins TRBV19 to TRBJ2-7; 9 nucleotides line up with TRBD1. Germline assignment: CDR1 LNHDA and CDR2 SQIVND (reference sequence). Trimming removed 3 bases from V and 2 bases from J; junction bases left unmatched: 5. The CDR3 has 15 amino acids. The CDR3 DNA follows: TGTGCCAGTAGTATTTCAACAGGGGGCCCCTACGAGCAGTACTTC. This sequence encodes CASSISTGGPYEQYF.

The chain has TRBV5-1 and TRBJ2-3; D gene unclear. The V gene lost 2 bases and the J gene lost 0 bases, with 7 bases spanning the gap. The CDR3 is made up of 14 amino acids. CDR1 is SGHRS and CDR2 is YFSETQ in the germline V gene. Here the CDR3 DNA reads TGCGCCAGCAGCTTCGGTCCTAGCACAGATACGCAGTATTTT. Translating gives CASSFGPSTDTQYF. Combining the CDR3 with reference TRBV5-1 and TRBJ2-3 gives the whole variable domain KAGVTQTPRYLIKTRGQQVTLSCSPISGHRSVSWYQQTPGQGLQFLFEYFSETQRNKGNFPGRFSGRQFSNSRSEMNVSTLELGDSALYLCASSFGPSTDTQYFGPGTRLTVL.

The count of this clone is one. This chain uses TRBV7-9 with TRBJ1-1, with D maybe TRBD1 (6 bases). Trimming cost V 4 bases and J 4 bases, with 19 bases left between them. Germline CDR1 is SEHNR and CDR2 is FQNEAQ (reference sequence). The CDR3 extends over 16 amino acids. CDR3 in DNA: TGTGCCAGCAGCTCGCCAGGGGACTATGATAGCACTGAAGCTTTCTTT. Encoded protein: CASSSPGDYDSTEAFF.

The chain recombines TRBV12-2 with TRBJ2-7; the table's D call of TRBD2 was not tested on the DNA. TRBV12-2 corresponds to a pseudogene. The CDR3 is 15 amino acids. CDR3 coding DNA: TGTGCAAGTCGCTTAGCGCACCGGGGGGGCTACGAGCAGTACTTC. This codes for CASRLAHRGGYEQYF.

The gene calls are TRBV30 and TRBJ2-3; 11 nucleotides line up with TRBD2. The CDR3 covers 12 residues. The V segment lost 7 bases and the J segment 4 bases; nucleotides outside the gene matches: 1. Germline V gene sequence: CDR1 GTSNPN, CDR2 SVGIG (reference sequence). The CDR3 nucleotides read TGTGCCTTTAGCGGGGGGGCAGATACGCAGTATTTT. Protein: CAFSGGADTQYF.

The chain uses TRBV15 and TRBJ2-7; 9 nucleotides align to TRBD1. V trimming: 0 bases; J trimming: 2 bases; junction bases outside the gene matches: 11. CDR3 size: 18 residues. Looked up from germline, CDR1 is LNHNV and CDR2 is YYDKDF (reference sequence). This chain's CDR3 is CATSRDPPGQGFPYEQYF. CDR3 DNA: TGTGCCACCAGCAGAGATCCTCCGGGACAGGGTTTCCCCTACGAGCAGTACTTC.

The CDR3 DNA reads TGTGCCAGTAGCCTAGATCTGCTCTATGGCTACACCTTC. This codes for CASSLDLLYGYTF. The J gene is TRBJ1-2, the V gene TRBV2; no reliable D call. V lost 9 bases and J lost 4, with 15 bases in between. Germline lookup yields CDR1 SNHLY and CDR2 FYNNEI. This CDR3 spans 13 amino acids.

J is TRBJ2-3 and V is TRBV4-3; D unclear. The V gene lost 0 bases and the J gene lost 0 bases, with 10 bases spanning the gap. CDR1 is LGHNA, CDR2 YSLEER, per germline. This CDR3 contains 16 residues. CDR3 in amino acids: CASSQDYTFSTDTQYF. As DNA, the CDR3 is TGCGCCAGCAGCCAAGATTACACCTTCAGCACAGATACGCAGTATTTT.

This rearrangement joins TRBV5-6 to TRBJ1-5, with D hard to call. The CDR3 has 15 residues. The V gene's germline CDR1 is SGHDT and CDR2 YYEEEE. The V and J ends lost 1 base and 2 bases respectively, with 10 bases between them. The CDR3 DNA reads TGTGCCAGCAGCTTGAAGGATTTGCGCAATCAGCCCCAGCATTTT. Its translation: CASSLKDLRNQPQHF.

The V call is TRBV9, the J call TRBJ1-2; D not certain. V lost 0 bases and J 9 bases, leaving 12 bases between the germline ends. Germline assignment: CDR1 SGDLS and CDR2 YYNGEE. This CDR3 has 13 residues. In DNA form, the CDR3 reads TGTGCCAGCAGCGTAGCCGGCGGCGCGAGCTACACCTTC. Its translation is CASSVAGGASYTF. Full variable domain (missing parts from reference TRBV9 and TRBJ1-2): DSGVTQTPKHLITATGQRVTLRCSPRSGDLSVYWYQQSLDQGLQFLIQYYNGEERAKGNILERFSAQQFPDLHSELNLSSLELGDSALYFCASSVAGGASYTFGSGTRLTVV.

The chain is built from TRBV6-5 and TRBJ1-2; the match to TRBD1 covers 8 bases. With V trimmed by 5 bases and J by 0 bases, 5 bases remained unmatched. Per germline, CDR1 MNHEY and CDR2 SVGAGI. The CDR3 has 15 amino acids. This CDR3 is CASSIGQGPNYGYTF. In DNA, the CDR3 is TGTGCCAGCAGTATCGGACAGGGCCCTAACTATGGCTACACCTTC.

The gene calls are TRBV7-6 and TRBJ2-5; 10 nucleotides line up with TRBD1. V gave up 0 bases and J gave up 4 bases; unmatched junction bases: 2. The CDR3 runs 15 residues. Germline CDR1 reads SGHVS; CDR2 reads FNYEAQ. The CDR3 nucleotides are TGTGCCAGCAGCTTAGCATGGACAGGGGGAGAGACCCAGTACTTC. It specifies CASSLAWTGGETQYF.

The chain recombines TRBV6-5 with TRBJ1-1; no clear D. This CDR3 has 11 amino acids. Germline CDR1 MNHEY, CDR2 SVGAGI. The ends were cut back, 7 bases at V and 5 bases at J, with 8 bases in the middle. CDR3 loop: CASTRRTEAFF. CDR3 bases: TGTGCCAGCACCCGGCGGACTGAAGCTTTCTTT.

This chain connects TRBV19 to TRBJ1-4, with D unclear. The V end lost 3 bases, the J end lost 3 bases, and 23 bases lay between the germline ends. The CDR3 runs 19 residues. Germline values: CDR1 LNHDA, CDR2 SQIVND (reference sequence). CDR3: CASSIIVAVQFKANEKLFF. The CDR3 DNA is TGTGCCAGTAGTATCATCGTAGCGGTGCAATTTAAGGCTAATGAAAAACTGTTTTTT.

With respect to this clone: The sample contains more than one DNA sequence encoding this CDR3. The chain uses TRBV16 and TRBJ1-3; D gene ambiguous. The CDR3 runs to 17 residues. CDR1 is KGHSY and CDR2 is FQNENV in the germline V gene. Trimming pared 2 bases from V and 4 bases from J, leaving 18 bases between. CDR3 coding DNA: TGTGCCAGCAGCCAAGGGAGACGGCCACGAGAAGGAAACACCATATATTTT. It translates to CASSQGRRPREGNTIYF.

This chain uses TRBV11-2 with TRBJ2-2; D not certain. Germline CDR1 reads SGHAT; CDR2 reads FQNNGV. The CDR3 length is 11 residues. Trimming cost V 6 bases and J 6 bases, with 5 bases left between them. In DNA, the CDR3 is TGTGCCAGCAGATCGTCCGGGGAGCTGTTTTTT. Translated, it gives CASRSSGELFF.

The chain combines TRBV7-9 with TRBJ1-1; D ambiguous. V dropped 1 base and J dropped 2 bases, with 8 bases sitting between them. The CDR3 is 14 residues long. The V gene's germline CDR1 is SEHNR and CDR2 FQNEAQ (reference sequence). This CDR3 is CASSLDWTNTEAFF. The CDR3 bases are TGTGCCAGCAGCTTAGATTGGACTAACACTGAAGCTTTCTTT.

The chain carries TRBV7-6 and TRBJ1-6, with no clear D. The CDR3 loop spans 14 amino acids. V lost 5 bases and J 7 bases, leaving 12 bases between the germline ends. Per germline, CDR1 SGHVS and CDR2 FNYEAQ. The CDR3 loop is CASSQARLNSPLHF. Here the CDR3 DNA reads TGTGCCAGCAGCCAAGCTAGACTCAATTCACCCCTCCACTTT.

This clone was seen once. The genes are TRBV3-1 (or the pseudogene TRBV3-2) and TRBJ2-1, with 8 bases aligning to TRBD2. CDR3 length: 15 residues. Germline V gene lookup returns CDR1 LGHDT and CDR2 YNNKEL (reference sequence). Losses at the gene ends were 3 bases for V and 3 bases for J; bases not matched to a gene: 4. In nucleotides, the CDR3 is TGTGCCAGCAGCCATCGCGGGGGGTACTACAATGAGCAGTTCTTC. It encodes CASSHRGGYYNEQFF.

The chain links TRBV18 to TRBJ2-3; D is perhaps TRBD1 (6 bases). The V and J ends lost 3 bases and 0 bases respectively, with 10 bases between them. This CDR3 comprises 15 residues. The germline CDR1 and CDR2 sequences are KGHSH and LQKENI. The DNA of the CDR3 is TGTGCCAGCTCACCTCGGACAGCTAGCACAGATACGCAGTATTTT. This sequence encodes CASSPRTASTDTQYF.